These 6 T cell receptor beta chains were all obtained from the same sample, sequenced in a study of radiotherapy plus CTLA-4 blockade in lung cancer. TCRdb keeps only in-frame clones here, not all; method: immunoSEQ multiplex PCR. The table lists some 30,000 clones, around three quarters of them singletons. The sample here was peripheral blood, taken from a patient treated with radiotherapy plus ipilimumab. The receptors come from a human donor with non-small cell lung cancer that progressed on radiotherapy plus ipilimumab.

The gene calls are TRBV11-2 and TRBJ1-3; D is unclear. The ends were cut back, 1 base at V and 8 bases at J, with 9 bases in the middle. The CDR3 loop spans 13 amino acids. Germline assignment: CDR1 SGHAT and CDR2 FQNNGV. The CDR3 DNA follows: TGTGCCAGCAGCTTAGGGACGGAATACACCATATATTTT. Translated: CASSLGTEYTIYF.

The chain recombines TRBV28 with TRBJ2-1, with D perhaps TRBD1 (7 bases). The V end was cut by 2 bases, the J end by 5 bases, with 10 bases between. The germline V gene has CDR1 MDHEN and CDR2 SYDVKM. CDR3 length equals 14 residues. CDR3 DNA sequence: TGTGCCAGCAGTTTAAGGAGGGGGCACAATGAGCAGTTCTTC. Amino acids: CASSLRRGHNEQFF.

CDR3 loop: CASKNRGDYGYTF. As DNA, the CDR3 is TGTGCCAGCAAGAACAGGGGAGACTATGGCTACACCTTC. This chain links TRBV27 with TRBJ1-2; the match to TRBD1 covers 7 bases. Germline-derived CDR1 and CDR2 are MNHEY and SMNVEV (reference sequence). The CDR3 totals 13 residues. The V segment lost 7 bases and the J segment 3 bases; nucleotides outside the gene matches: 5.

The rearrangement links TRBV27 to TRBJ1-1; tentatively, D is TRBD1 (6 bases). Per the germline V gene, CDR1 is MNHEY and CDR2 is SMNVEV (reference sequence). V dropped 6 bases and J dropped 4 bases, with 15 bases sitting between them. CDR3 size: 14 residues. CDR3 region: CASSRGGRSTEAFF. The CDR3 DNA reads as TGTGCCAGCAGCAGAGGGGGGAGGAGCACTGAAGCTTTCTTT.

The chain recombines TRBV4-2 with TRBJ1-2, with D possibly being TRBD1 (5 bases). Germline assignment: CDR1 LGHNA and CDR2 YNFKEQ. The CDR3 has 13 amino acids. V shed 1 base and J shed 7 bases, with 10 bases lying between them. In DNA form, the CDR3 reads TGTGCCAGCAGCCAAGGGGAGAGGGGTGGCTACACCTTC. It specifies CASSQGERGGYTF.

The chain employs TRBV2 and TRBJ2-4; D possibly matches TRBD1 or TRBD2 (7 bases each). The germline V and J ends were trimmed by 11 bases and 1 base, with 18 bases remaining between them. CDR1 is SNHLY and CDR2 is FYNNEI in the germline V gene. CDR3 size: 15 residues. The CDR3 loop is CASRGGFLAKNIQYF. In DNA, the CDR3 is TGTGCCTCCAGGGGGGGGTTTCTCGCCAAAAACATTCAGTACTTC. The variable domain in full, with the rest retrieved from reference TRBV2 and TRBJ2-4, is EPEVTQTPSHQVTQMGQEVILRCVPISNHLYFYWYRQILGQKVEFLVSFYNNEISEKSEIFDDQFSVERPDGSNFTLKIRSTKLEDSAMYFCASRGGFLAKNIQYFGAGTRLSVL.